This T cell receptor (beta chain) was retrieved from a study of blood T cells in healthy people across ages. The use of a sample-barcoded 5' primer and a J-beta primer mix characterized a second PCR of about 7 to 12 cycles. TCRdb itself ran the 5' RACE reads through MiXCR, one entry per CDR3 protein. This table holds approximately 760,000 distinct CDR3 sequences, around 25% found once. The germline CDR1 and CDR2 sequences are SNHLY and FYNNEI. V was clipped by 6 bases and J by 12 bases, with 20 bases between them. The CDR3 is 13 residues long. Separately, the same data were catalogued under a study of T cells of mothers and their children.

The rearrangement joins TRBV2 to TRBJ2-5; D possibly corresponds to TRBD2 (6 bases). The sequencing sample was made of blood. The TCR originated in a boy aged 5-17 years in good health. This CDR3 is CASSAGTALLEYF. The CDR3 DNA reads TGTGCCAGCAGCGCTGGGACTGCCCTACTCGAGTACTTC. Based on the CDR3 plus reference TRBV2 and TRBJ2-5, the full variable domain is EPEVTQTPSHQVTQMGQEVILRCVPISNHLYFYWYRQILGQKVEFLVSFYNNEISEKSEIFDDQFSVERPDGSNFTLKIRSTKLEDSAMYFCASSAGTALLEYFGPGTRLLVL.